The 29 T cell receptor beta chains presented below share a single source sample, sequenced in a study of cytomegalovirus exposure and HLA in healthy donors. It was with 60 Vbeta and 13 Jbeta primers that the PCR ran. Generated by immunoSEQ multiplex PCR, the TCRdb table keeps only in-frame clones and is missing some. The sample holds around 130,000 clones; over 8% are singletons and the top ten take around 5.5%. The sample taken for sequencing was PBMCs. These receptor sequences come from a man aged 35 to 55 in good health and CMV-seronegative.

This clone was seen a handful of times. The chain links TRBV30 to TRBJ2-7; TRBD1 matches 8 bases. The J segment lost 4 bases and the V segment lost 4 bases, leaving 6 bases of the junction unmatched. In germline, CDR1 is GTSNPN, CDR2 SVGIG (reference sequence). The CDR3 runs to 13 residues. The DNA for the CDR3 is TGTGCCTGGACCCTGACAGGGGTATACGAGCAGTACTTC. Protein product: CAWTLTGVYEQYF.

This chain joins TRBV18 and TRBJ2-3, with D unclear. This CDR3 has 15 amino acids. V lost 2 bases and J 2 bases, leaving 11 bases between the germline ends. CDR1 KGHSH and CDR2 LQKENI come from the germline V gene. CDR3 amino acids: CASSPGLANTDTQYF. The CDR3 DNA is TGTGCCAGCTCACCAGGGTTAGCAAACACAGATACGCAGTATTTT.

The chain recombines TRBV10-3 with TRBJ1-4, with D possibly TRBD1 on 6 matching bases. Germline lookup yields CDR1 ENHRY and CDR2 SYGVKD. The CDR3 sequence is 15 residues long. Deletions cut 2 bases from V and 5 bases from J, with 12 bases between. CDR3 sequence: CAISEADRLNEKLFF. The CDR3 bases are TGTGCCATCAGTGAGGCGGACAGACTCAATGAAAAACTGTTTTTT.

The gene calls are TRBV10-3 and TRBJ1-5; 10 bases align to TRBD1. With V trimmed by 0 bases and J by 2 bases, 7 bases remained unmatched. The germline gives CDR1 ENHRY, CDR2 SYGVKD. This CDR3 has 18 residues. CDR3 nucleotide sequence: TGTGCCATCAGTGAGTCCGGACAGGGGGGTTTTGGCAATCAGCCCCAGCATTTT. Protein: CAISESGQGGFGNQPQHF.

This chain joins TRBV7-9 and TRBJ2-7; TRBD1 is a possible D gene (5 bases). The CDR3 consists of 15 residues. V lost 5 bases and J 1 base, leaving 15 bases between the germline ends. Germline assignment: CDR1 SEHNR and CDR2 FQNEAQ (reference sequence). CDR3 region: CASSAPARQSYEQYF. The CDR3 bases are TGTGCCAGCAGCGCGCCGGCCCGACAGTCCTACGAGCAGTACTTC.

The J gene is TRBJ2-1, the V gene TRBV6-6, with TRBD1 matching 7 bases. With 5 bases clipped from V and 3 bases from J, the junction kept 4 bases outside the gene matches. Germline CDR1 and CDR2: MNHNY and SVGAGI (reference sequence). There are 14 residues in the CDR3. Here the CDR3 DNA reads TGTGCCAGCAGTCCCGGGACAGTCTACAATGAGCAGTTCTTC. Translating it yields CASSPGTVYNEQFF.

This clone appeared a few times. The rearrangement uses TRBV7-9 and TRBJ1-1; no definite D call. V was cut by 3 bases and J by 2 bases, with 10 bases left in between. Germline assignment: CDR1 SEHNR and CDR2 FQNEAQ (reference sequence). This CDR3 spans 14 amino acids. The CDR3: CASSFSAGNTEAFF. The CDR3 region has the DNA TGTGCCAGCAGCTTTTCCGCGGGCAACACTGAAGCTTTCTTT.

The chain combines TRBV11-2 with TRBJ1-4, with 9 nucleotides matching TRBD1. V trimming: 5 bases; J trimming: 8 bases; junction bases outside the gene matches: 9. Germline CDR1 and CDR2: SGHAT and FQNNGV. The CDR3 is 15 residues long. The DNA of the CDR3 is TGTGCCAGCAGCAATCTCCGGGACAGGGCCGAAAAACTGTTTTTT. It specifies CASSNLRDRAEKLFF. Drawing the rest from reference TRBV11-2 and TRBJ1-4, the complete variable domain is EAGVAQSPRYKIIEKRQSVAFWCNPISGHATLYWYQQILGQGPKLLIQFQNNGVVDDSQLPKDRFSAERLKGVDSTLKIQPAKLEDSAVYLCASSNLRDRAEKLFFGSGTQLSVL.

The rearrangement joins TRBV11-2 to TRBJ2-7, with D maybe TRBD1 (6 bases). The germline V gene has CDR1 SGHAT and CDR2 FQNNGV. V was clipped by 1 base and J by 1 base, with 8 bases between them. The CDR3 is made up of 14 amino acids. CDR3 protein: CASSLGDISYEQYF. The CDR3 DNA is TGTGCCAGCAGCTTAGGGGACATTTCCTACGAGCAGTACTTC.

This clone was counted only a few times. CDR3 DNA: TGTGCCAGCAGTTACCGGATTACAGGGGGTACCGGGGAGCTGTTTTTT. It is translated as CASSYRITGGTGELFF. The chain recombines TRBV6-5 with TRBJ2-2; 8 bases align to TRBD1. V lost 2 bases, J lost 5 bases, and 7 bases stayed unmatched. CDR3 size: 16 residues. CDR1 is MNHEY and CDR2 is SVGAGI in the germline V gene.

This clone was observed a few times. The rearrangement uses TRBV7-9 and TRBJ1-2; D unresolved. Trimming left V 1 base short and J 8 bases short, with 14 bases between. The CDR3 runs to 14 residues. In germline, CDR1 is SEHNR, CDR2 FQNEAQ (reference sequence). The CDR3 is CASSLVATFGGYTF. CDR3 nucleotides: TGTGCCAGCAGCTTAGTAGCGACCTTCGGGGGCTACACCTTC.

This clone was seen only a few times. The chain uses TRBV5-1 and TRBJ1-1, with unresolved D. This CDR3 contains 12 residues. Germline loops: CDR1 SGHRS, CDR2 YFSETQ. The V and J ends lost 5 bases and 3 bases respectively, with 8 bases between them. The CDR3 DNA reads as TGCGCCAGCAGATGGGAGGACACTGAAGCTTTCTTT. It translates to CASRWEDTEAFF.

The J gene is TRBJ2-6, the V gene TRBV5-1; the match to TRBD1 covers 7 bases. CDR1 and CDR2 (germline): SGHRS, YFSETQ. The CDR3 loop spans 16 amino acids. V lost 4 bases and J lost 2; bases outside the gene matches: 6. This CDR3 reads CASSQGGDAGANVLTF. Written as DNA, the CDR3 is TGCGCCAGCAGCCAAGGGGGCGACGCTGGGGCCAACGTCCTGACTTTC.

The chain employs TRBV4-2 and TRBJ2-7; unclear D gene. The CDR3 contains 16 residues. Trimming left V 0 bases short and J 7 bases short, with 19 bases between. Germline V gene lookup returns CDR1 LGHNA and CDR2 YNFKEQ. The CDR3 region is CASSQELWASIQEQYF. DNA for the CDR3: TGTGCCAGCAGCCAAGAGTTGTGGGCCTCTATCCAAGAGCAGTACTTC.

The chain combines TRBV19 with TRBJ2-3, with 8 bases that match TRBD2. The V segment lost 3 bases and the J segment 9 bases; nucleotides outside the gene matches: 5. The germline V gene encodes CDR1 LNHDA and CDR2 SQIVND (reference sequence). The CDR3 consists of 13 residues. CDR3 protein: CASSMGLVDTQYF. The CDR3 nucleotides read TGTGCCAGTAGTATGGGACTAGTCGACACGCAGTATTTT.

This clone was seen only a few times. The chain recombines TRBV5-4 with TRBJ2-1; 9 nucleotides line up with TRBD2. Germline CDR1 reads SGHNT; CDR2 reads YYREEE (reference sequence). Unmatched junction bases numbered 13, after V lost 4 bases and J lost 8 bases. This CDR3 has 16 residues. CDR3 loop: CASSQGPAGGPHEQFF. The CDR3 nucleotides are TGTGCCAGCAGCCAGGGACCAGCGGGGGGTCCCCATGAGCAGTTCTTC.

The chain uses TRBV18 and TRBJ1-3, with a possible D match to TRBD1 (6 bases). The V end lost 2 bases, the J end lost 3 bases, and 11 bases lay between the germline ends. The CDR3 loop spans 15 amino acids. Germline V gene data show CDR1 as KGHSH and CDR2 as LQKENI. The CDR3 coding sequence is TGTGCCAGCTCACCAGTCAGGGGTTTTGGAAACACCATATATTTT. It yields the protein CASSPVRGFGNTIYF.

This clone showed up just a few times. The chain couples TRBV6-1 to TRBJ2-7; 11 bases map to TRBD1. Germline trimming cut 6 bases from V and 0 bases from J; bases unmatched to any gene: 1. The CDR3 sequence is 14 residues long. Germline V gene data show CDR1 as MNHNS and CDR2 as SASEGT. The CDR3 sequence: CASSGTGGSYEQYF. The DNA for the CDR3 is TGTGCCAGCAGCGGGACAGGGGGCTCCTACGAGCAGTACTTC.

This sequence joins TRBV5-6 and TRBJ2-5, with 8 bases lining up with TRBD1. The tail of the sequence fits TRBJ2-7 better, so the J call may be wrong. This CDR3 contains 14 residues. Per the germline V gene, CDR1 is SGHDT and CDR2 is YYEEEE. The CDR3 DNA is TGTGCCAGCAGCGTCAGACAGGGGATCTACGAGCAGTACTTC. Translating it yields CASSVRQGIYEQYF.

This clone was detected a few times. The CDR3 DNA reads as TGTGCCAGCAGCGTAGATCCGGACAGGTCCTACGAGCAGTACTTC. It is translated as CASSVDPDRSYEQYF. The chain joins TRBV9 to TRBJ2-7; 7 bases are a match to TRBD1. The CDR3 runs 15 residues. CDR1 SGDLS and CDR2 YYNGEE come from the germline V gene. The V segment lost 0 bases and the J segment 1 base; nucleotides outside the gene matches: 4.

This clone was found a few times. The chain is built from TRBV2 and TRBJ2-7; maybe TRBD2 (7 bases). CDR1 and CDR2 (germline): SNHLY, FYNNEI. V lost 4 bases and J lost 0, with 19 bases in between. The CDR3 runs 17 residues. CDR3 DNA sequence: TGTGCCAGCAGTGTCTCGGGGGGCCTCCTGAGCTCCTACGAGCAGTACTTC. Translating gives CASSVSGGLLSSYEQYF.

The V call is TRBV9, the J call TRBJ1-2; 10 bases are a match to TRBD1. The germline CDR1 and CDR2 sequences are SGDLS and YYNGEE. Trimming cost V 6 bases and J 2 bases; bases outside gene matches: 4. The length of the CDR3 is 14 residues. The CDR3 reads CASTPGQGNYGYTF. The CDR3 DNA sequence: TGTGCCAGCACCCCGGGACAGGGGAACTATGGCTACACCTTC.

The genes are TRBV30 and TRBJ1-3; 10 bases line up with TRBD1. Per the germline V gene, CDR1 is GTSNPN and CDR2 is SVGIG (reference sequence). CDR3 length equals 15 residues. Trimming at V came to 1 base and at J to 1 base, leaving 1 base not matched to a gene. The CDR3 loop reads CAWSGQGASGNTIYF. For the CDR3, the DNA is TGTGCCTGGAGTGGACAGGGGGCGTCTGGAAACACCATATATTTT.

CDR3 sequence (DNA): TGCGCCAGCAGCTTGGGGACAGCTTATGGCTACACCTTC. Residues: CASSLGTAYGYTF. This chain connects TRBV5-1 to TRBJ1-2; D possibly corresponds to TRBD1 (6 bases). Trimming pared 0 bases from V and 5 bases from J, leaving 8 bases between. This CDR3 comprises 13 residues. Germline loops: CDR1 SGHRS, CDR2 YFSETQ.

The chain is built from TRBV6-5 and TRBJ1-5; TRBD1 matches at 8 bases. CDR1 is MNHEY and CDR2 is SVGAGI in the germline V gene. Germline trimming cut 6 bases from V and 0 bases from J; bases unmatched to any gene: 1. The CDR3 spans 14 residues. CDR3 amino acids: CASRDRGSNQPQHF. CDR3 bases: TGTGCCAGCAGAGACAGGGGTAGCAATCAGCCCCAGCATTTT.

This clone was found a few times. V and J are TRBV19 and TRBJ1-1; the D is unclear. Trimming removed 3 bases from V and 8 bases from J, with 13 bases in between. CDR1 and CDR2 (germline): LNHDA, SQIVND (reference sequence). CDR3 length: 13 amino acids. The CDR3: CASSIVGRLEAFF. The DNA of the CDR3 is TGTGCCAGTAGTATCGTGGGGAGACTGGAAGCTTTCTTT.

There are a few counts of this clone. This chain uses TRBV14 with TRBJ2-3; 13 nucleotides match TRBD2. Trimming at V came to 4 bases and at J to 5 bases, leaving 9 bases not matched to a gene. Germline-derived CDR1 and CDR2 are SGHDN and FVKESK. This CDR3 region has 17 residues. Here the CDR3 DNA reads TGTGCCAGCAGCCCACTATGGACTAGCGGGGGAATAGATACGCAGTATTTT. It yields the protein CASSPLWTSGGIDTQYF.

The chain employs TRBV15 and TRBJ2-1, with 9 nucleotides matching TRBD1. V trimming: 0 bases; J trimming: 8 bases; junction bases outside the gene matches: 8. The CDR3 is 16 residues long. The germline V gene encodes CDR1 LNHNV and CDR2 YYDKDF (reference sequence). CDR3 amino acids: CATSRELQGARDEQFF. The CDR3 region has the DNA TGTGCCACCAGCAGAGAATTACAGGGGGCAAGGGATGAGCAGTTCTTC.

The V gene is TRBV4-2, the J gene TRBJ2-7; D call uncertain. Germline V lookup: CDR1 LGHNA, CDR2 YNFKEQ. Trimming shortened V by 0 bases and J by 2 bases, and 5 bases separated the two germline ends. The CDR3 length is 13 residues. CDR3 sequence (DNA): TGTGCCAGCAGCCAAGACAGGCCCTACGAGCAGTACTTC. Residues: CASSQDRPYEQYF.